This record looks at one TCR beta chain sequence and its context. Trimming cost V 5 bases and J 4 bases; bases outside gene matches: 7. This CDR3 has 16 residues. Germline CDR1 and CDR2: SGHAT and FQNNGV. This sample was included in a study of PD-1 blockade in classical Hodgkin lymphoma. Study overall: The patients were dosed with nivolumab 3 mg/kg, infused intravenously every 2 weeks.

Each patient's relapse followed autologous stem cell transplantation, and brentuximab vedotin exposure varied. This table comes from immunoSEQ multiplex PCR, and its TCRdb copy is limited to in-frame clones, with some not included. The sample contains some 38,000 clones, less than 85% of which appear only once. The specimen comprised peripheral blood mononuclear cells (PBMCs), sampled before the second cycle of nivolumab. V is TRBV11-2 and J is TRBJ2-1; 11 bases map to TRBD2. The sequence was collected from a human donor with classical Hodgkin lymphoma. The CDR3 DNA sequence: TGTGCCAGCAGCCCCTATAGCGGGGGGGCTTACAATGAGCAGTTCTTC. Translated, it gives CASSPYSGGAYNEQFF.